This is a list of T cell receptor beta chains from one sample in a study of technical replicates of blood from a handful of donors. TCRdb's table, derived via immunoSEQ multiplex PCR, lists solely in-frame clones and lacks some. The profile shows more than 75,000 clones, roughly 94% of them singletons. The sample was T cells isolated from PBMCs. All receptors derive from a human donor in good health. Each CDR3 is given with its conserved first and last residue. Fields, in order: CDR3 DNA, CDR3 protein, J gene, D gene, V gene, clone size. D genes are given only for firm matches. Rows give clone size only sometimes, using once, few, many, or a class for an expanded clone.

TGCAGCGTGAAACTAGCGGGAGGGAACAATGAGCAGTTCTTC,CSVKLAGGNNEQFF,TRBJ2-1,TRBD2,TRBV29-1,NA
TGTGCCAGCAGTGTAGGGACAGGGGGCACTGAAGCTTTCTTT,CASSVGTGGTEAFF,TRBJ1-1,TRBD1,TRBV6-1,NA
TGTGCCAGCACCAAAGAGAGGGGGCGCGACGAGCAGTACTTC,CASTKERGRDEQYF,TRBJ2-7,TRBD1,TRBV7-8,NA
TGTGCCAGCAGCGTAGCTGGGGGAGGGCCCGTAGATACGCAGTATTTT,CASSVAGGGPVDTQYF,TRBJ2-3,TRBD2,TRBV9,NA
TGTGCCAGCAGCCCTCGTCTAGAAGCGGGTGGAGGTAACGAGCAGTACTTC,CASSPRLEAGGGNEQYF,TRBJ2-7,NA,TRBV7-9,NA
TGTGCCAGCAGCTACGACGGAGACTACGAGCAGTACTTC,CASSYDGDYEQYF,TRBJ2-7,NA,TRBV5-6,NA
TGTGCCACCAGCGCCCTCGGGACTAGCGGGAGTAATGCGTACTTC,CATSALGTSGSNAYF,TRBJ2-7,TRBD2,TRBV15,NA
TGTGCCAGCAGTGTCGAGCGCGGCTACACCTTC,CASSVERGYTF,TRBJ1-2,NA,TRBV2,NA
TGTGCCAGCAGTGATGAAGCGTTGCCGGATACGCAGTATTTT,CASSDEALPDTQYF,TRBJ2-3,NA,TRBV2,NA
TGCGCCAGCAGCCGGGGGGGCACAGATACGCAGTATTTT,CASSRGGTDTQYF,TRBJ2-3,TRBD2,TRBV10-1,NA
TGTGCCTGCCGACAGACCAACTATGGCTACACCTTC,CACRQTNYGYTF,TRBJ1-2,NA,TRBV30,once
TGTGCCAGCAGCTTCCGGGGACAGGGGGCATACGAGCAGTACTTC,CASSFRGQGAYEQYF,TRBJ2-7,TRBD1,TRBV7-2,NA
TGTGCCAGCAGCTTATGGGAGTCTGGGGCCAACGTCCTGACTTTC,CASSLWESGANVLTF,TRBJ2-6,NA,TRBV7-3,NA
TGTGCCAGCAGTCCGAGTGCTAGCGGAGAGACCCAGTACTTC,CASSPSASGETQYF,TRBJ2-5,TRBD2,TRBV28,NA
TGTGCCAGCACCCGGGGACATTTCGATGAGCAGTTCTTC,CASTRGHFDEQFF,TRBJ2-1,NA,TRBV7-8,NA
TGTGCCAGCAGCTTAATGTCGACAAACACTGAAGCTTTCTTT,CASSLMSTNTEAFF,TRBJ1-1,NA,TRBV7-2,NA
TGCGCCAGCAGCAAACTTTCGGGACAGGTGGACGAGCAGTACTTC,CASSKLSGQVDEQYF,TRBJ2-7,TRBD1,TRBV5-1,NA
TGCAGCGGGGCCGTGGTGCTCACCGGGGAGCTGTTTTTT,CSGAVVLTGELFF,TRBJ2-2,NA,TRBV29-1,NA
TGCGCCAGCAGCAACCCCCGCCGGGGGGATCAGCCCCAGCATTTT,CASSNPRRGDQPQHF,TRBJ1-5,NA,TRBV4-1,NA
TGTGCCTGGAGTTTCGGGCGGGATCAGCCCCAGCATTTT,CAWSFGRDQPQHF,TRBJ1-5,NA,TRBV30,NA
TGTGCCAGTAAGACAGGGCTGAACACTGAAGCTTTCTTT,CASKTGLNTEAFF,TRBJ1-1,TRBD1,TRBV19,NA
TGTGCCAGCAGCTCCCTCGCAGGGTCGGGCGAGCAGTACTTC,CASSSLAGSGEQYF,TRBJ2-7,NA,TRBV7-8,NA
TGTGCCAGCAGCTTAGTCGGGACCTACGAGCAGTACTTC,CASSLVGTYEQYF,TRBJ2-7,NA,TRBV7-9,NA
TGTGCCAGCATGCTGTACAGCTACACTGAAGCTTTCTTT,CASMLYSYTEAFF,TRBJ1-1,NA,TRBV5-5,NA
TGTGCCAGCAGCTCAGGGACAGGGAATGGCTACACCTTC,CASSSGTGNGYTF,TRBJ1-2,TRBD1,TRBV7-8,NA
TGTGCCAGCAGTGTAGTTGCGGGGGCCTACAATGAGCAGTTCTTC,CASSVVAGAYNEQFF,TRBJ2-1,TRBD2,TRBV2,NA
TGTGCCAGCAGACCCCTGACAGGATCTGGAAACACCATATATTTT,CASRPLTGSGNTIYF,TRBJ1-3,NA,TRBV14,NA
TGTGCCAGCAGCCCTGATGGCAGGTACCAAGAGACCCAGTACTTC,CASSPDGRYQETQYF,TRBJ2-5,NA,TRBV7-2,NA
TGTGCCAGCAGCTTAGTGAGGTCAGGGGGCGAGACCCAGTACTTC,CASSLVRSGGETQYF,TRBJ2-5,TRBD1,TRBV11-3,NA
TGTGCCAGCAGTAGGGGACTAGCGGGAACAGATACGCAGTATTTT,CASSRGLAGTDTQYF,TRBJ2-3,TRBD2,TRBV2,NA
TGCAGCGTTGCCGGAGCCTCTGGGGCCAACGTCCTGACTTTC,CSVAGASGANVLTF,TRBJ2-6,NA,TRBV29-1,NA
TGTGCCAGCATAATAAAAGAAGGGACTAGCGATCAAGAGACCCAGTACTTC,CASIIKEGTSDQETQYF,TRBJ2-5,TRBD2,TRBV2,NA
TGCAGTTGGGGGACTAGAAACGAGCAGTACTTC,CSWGTRNEQYF,TRBJ2-7,TRBD2,TRBV29-1,NA
TGTGCCAGCAGCTTACTAAGTGATGAGCAGTTCTTC,CASSLLSDEQFF,TRBJ2-1,NA,TRBV7-9,NA
TGTGCCAGCAACGGACAGGGCAATCAGCCCCAGCATTTT,CASNGQGNQPQHF,TRBJ1-5,TRBD1,TRBV2,NA
TGTGCCAGCTCACTACGAGATCTTTACGAGCAGTACTTC,CASSLRDLYEQYF,TRBJ2-7,NA,TRBV18,NA
TGTGCCAGCAGTGAACCTACAGGGACGGGGGAAAAACTGTTTTTT,CASSEPTGTGEKLFF,TRBJ1-4,NA,TRBV6-1,once
TGTGCTAGTGGTTTGGTACGGGGTAGCGGGAGCTACAATGAGCAGTTCTTC,CASGLVRGSGSYNEQFF,TRBJ2-1,TRBD2,TRBV12-5,NA
TGTGCCAGCAGTTTATATGGGCCCCCTTCCTACAATGAGCAGTTCTTC,CASSLYGPPSYNEQFF,TRBJ2-1,NA,TRBV27,NA
TGTGCCAGTACGAGACTAGCGGGAGGGCCGAGCACCGGGGAGCTGTTTTTT,CASTRLAGGPSTGELFF,TRBJ2-2,TRBD2,TRBV27,NA